These T cell receptor beta chains were read from a single sample in a study of response to subunit inactivated influenza vaccine. Via MiXCR, TCRdb re-called the RT-PCR reads, giving one row per CDR3 protein. The sample records 800,000 to 1,000,000 distinct CDR3 sequences, roughly 20% being singletons. The sample consisted of PBMCs from blood, taken roughly 5 days after vaccination. The receptor source for this set is a man aged 50 to 59 who received an inactivated influenza vaccine. Both conserved end residues are part of each CDR3. The D gene is left open where the match is weak. Clone sizes are given selectively: once, few, many, or a class where the clone is expanded.

TRBV3-1,TRBJ2-3,NA,TRBD2,TGTGCCAGCAGCCCTAGCGGTGACCGCACAGATACGCAGTATTTT,CASSPSGDRTDTQYF
TRBV7-2,TRBJ2-7,many,NA,TGTGCCAGCAGCTTAGTCGCAGCCGCCTCCTACGAGCAGTACTTC,CASSLVAAASYEQYF
TRBV14,TRBJ2-3,NA,NA,TGTGCCAGCAGCCAAGATAGGGCTGACCCTCAGACAGATACGCAGTATTTT,CASSQDRADPQTDTQYF
TRBV4-3,TRBJ1-3,few,NA,TGCGCCAGCAGCCAAGGAGGGGGGCCTGGAAACACCATATATTTT,CASSQGGGPGNTIYF
TRBV28,TRBJ1-5,few,NA,TGTGCCAGCAGTTTTTCGGGAGGTCCCCAGCATTTT,CASSFSGGPQHF
TRBV6-2/TRBV6-3,TRBJ2-3,few,NA,TGTGCCAGCAGTTACTCGGCTAGCAGGGATACGCAGTATTTT,CASSYSASRDTQYF
TRBV12-3/TRBV12-4,TRBJ2-1,many,TRBD2,TGTGCCAGCAGTTTAACATCGGGGGGTGAGCAGTTCTTC,CASSLTSGGEQFF
TRBV20-1,TRBJ2-2,NA,NA,TGCAGTGCTAGGCGGCGGGGGCCGTCGAACACCGGGGAGCTGTTTTTT,CSARRRGPSNTGELFF
TRBV6-1,TRBJ2-7,NA,NA,TGTGCCAGCAGTGCGTCAGGGATTGGTGGTTACGAGCAGTACTTC,CASSASGIGGYEQYF
TRBV29-1,TRBJ2-1,many,TRBD1,TGCAGCGTCCGACAGGGGTGGAATGAGCAGTTCTTC,CSVRQGWNEQFF
TRBV6-1,TRBJ1-1,few,NA,TGTGCCAGCAGTCGGGACACTTGGGGGAGAAACACTGAAGCTTTCTTT,CASSRDTWGRNTEAFF
TRBV6-2/TRBV6-3,TRBJ2-7,NA,NA,TGTGCCAGCAGTTCCCCAATGGGCGCGTACGAGCAGTACTTC,CASSSPMGAYEQYF
TRBV2,TRBJ2-2,NA,TRBD1,TGTGCCAGCAGTTCCTTCGGGACAGGGATCACCGGGGAGCTGTTTTTT,CASSSFGTGITGELFF
TRBV5-5,TRBJ2-7,few,NA,TGTGCCAGCAGCTCGACTACAGATTTCTACGAGCAGTACTTC,CASSSTTDFYEQYF
TRBV20-1,TRBJ2-1,few,NA,TGCAGTGCTAGCCGGGGTTTGGGGTACAATGAGCAGTTCTTC,CSASRGLGYNEQFF
TRBV20-1,TRBJ2-3,few,NA,TGCAGTGCTCAATTGTTCCGGGCTAGCACAGATACGCAGTATTTT,CSAQLFRASTDTQYF
TRBV15,TRBJ1-1,few,NA,TGTGCCACCAGCAGACGTGGCGTTGGATCCGGCACTGAAGCTTTCTTT,CATSRRGVGSGTEAFF
TRBV12-3/TRBV12-4,TRBJ1-6,few,NA,TGTGCCAGCACCCTCGGCGATTCACCCCTCCACTTT,CASTLGDSPLHF
TRBV2,TRBJ2-1,NA,NA,TGTGCCAGCAGTACGACAGGTAACAATGAGCAGTTCTTC,CASSTTGNNEQFF
TRBV7-8,TRBJ2-3,NA,TRBD1,TGTGCCAGCAGCACTAGACAGGGGGACACAGATACGCAGTATTTT,CASSTRQGDTDTQYF
TRBV20-1,TRBJ2-5,few,NA,TGCAGTGCTAGAAGCTGGGGTGCGGGCCAAGAGACCCAGTACTTC,CSARSWGAGQETQYF
TRBV12-3/TRBV12-4,TRBJ1-4,once,TRBD1,TGTGCCAGCAGTGCCTCGACAGGGTATAGGGAAAAACTGTTTTTT,CASSASTGYREKLFF
TRBV20-1,TRBJ2-1,NA,TRBD2,TGCAGTGCTAGAGGGGGACTAGCGGGTGGGTCCTCCTACAATGAGCAGTTCTTC,CSARGGLAGGSSYNEQFF
TRBV5-1,TRBJ2-1,few,NA,TGCGCCAGCGGGGGAGGGGGCGCCTACAATGAGCAGTTCTTC,CASGGGGAYNEQFF
TRBV20-1,TRBJ2-1,few,TRBD2,TGCAGTGCGGCGCAGCGGGGGGGCCGGGATGAGCAGTTCTTC,CSAAQRGGRDEQFF
TRBV11-3,TRBJ2-7,few,NA,TGTGCCAGCAGCTTAGTCTCGGGTGTCGAGCAGTACTTC,CASSLVSGVEQYF
TRBV6-1,TRBJ1-5,NA,NA,TGTGCCAGCCGATCGTCGTATAGCAATCAGCCCCAGCATTTT,CASRSSYSNQPQHF
TRBV10-3,TRBJ1-6,few,NA,TGTGCCACCGGCGCGGGGGCTTCACCCCTCCACTTT,CATGAGASPLHF
TRBV7-2,TRBJ2-7,NA,NA,TGTGCCAGCAGCTCCCGGGCCAACTACGAGCAGTACTTC,CASSSRANYEQYF
TRBV7-9,TRBJ2-1,NA,TRBD1,TGTGCCAGCAGCGTGGGACAGGGGTCCAATGAGCAGTTCTTC,CASSVGQGSNEQFF
TRBV6-1,TRBJ2-3,NA,NA,TGTGCCAGCCAGGCAGGGGGGACAGATACGCAGTATTTT,CASQAGGTDTQYF
TRBV5-5,TRBJ2-2,NA,NA,TGTGCCAGCAGCTGGGGGGCACATGGCGGGGAGCTGTTTTTT,CASSWGAHGGELFF
TRBV7-9,TRBJ2-2,NA,NA,TGTGCCAGCACCCCTCCGGCGGGGAGAACCGGGGAGCTGTTTTTT,CASTPPAGRTGELFF
TRBV12-3/TRBV12-4,TRBJ2-1,NA,NA,TGTGCCAGTGGGGGAAGCTCCTACAATGAGCAGTTCTTC,CASGGSSYNEQFF
TRBV6-6,TRBJ1-1,few,NA,TGTGCCAGCACCAGGGGTTTAGAAGCTTTCTTT,CASTRGLEAFF
TRBV7-6,TRBJ2-3,NA,NA,TGTGCCAGCAGCCGGGACCATACCGCAGATACGCAGTATTTT,CASSRDHTADTQYF
TRBV2,TRBJ2-1,few,NA,TGTGCCAGCAATGCTGTCCTTTCAAATGAGCAGTTCTTC,CASNAVLSNEQFF
TRBV20-1,TRBJ2-1,NA,TRBD1,TGCAGTGCTCCCGGACAGGGGTACAATGAGCAGTTCTTC,CSAPGQGYNEQFF
TRBV6-6,TRBJ2-7,once,NA,TGTGCCAGCAGTTGGGATGGGCACTACGAGCAGTACTTC,CASSWDGHYEQYF
TRBV12-3/TRBV12-4,TRBJ1-2,NA,TRBD1,TGTGCCAGCAGTCCCGGGACAGCTAATAACTATGGCTACACCTTC,CASSPGTANNYGYTF
TRBV28,TRBJ2-2,few,NA,TGTGCCAGCAGTTTACCCGGAAGCCTGGTCGGTAATCTGGCCGGGGAGCTGTTTTTT,CASSLPGSLVGNLAGELFF
TRBV11-2,TRBJ2-4,NA,NA,TGTGCCAGCAGAGCGGTAGCCAAAAACATTCAGTACTTC,CASRAVAKNIQYF
TRBV7-9,TRBJ2-5,NA,NA,TGTGCCAGCAGTCCAGGACACCAGATCGGCCAAGAGACCCAGTACTTC,CASSPGHQIGQETQYF
TRBV7-9,TRBJ2-1,NA,NA,TGTGCCAGCGCTAGTCGAAACCCTCCGGGGAATGAGCAGTTCTTC,CASASRNPPGNEQFF
TRBV4-1,TRBJ2-3,few,NA,TGCGCCAGCAGCCAAAAAAACGGGCTAGATACGCAGTATTTT,CASSQKNGLDTQYF